The sequence of this TCR beta chain was determined in a study of a mutant IDH1 vaccine in newly diagnosed glioma. Across the study: Commencement of vaccination occurred 4-6 weeks following radiotherapy alone, or concurrently with temozolomide cycles. Treated patients comprised approximately 60% males and approximately 40% females, mean age 40.4 years.

A word on this clone: Its antigen is still unknown.

Method: immunoSEQ multiplex PCR; TCRdb's copy keeps in-frame clones and lacks some. Of tens of thousands of clones in the sample, 74% are singletons; the top ten hold roughly 4.3%. From germline, CDR1 is SEHNR and CDR2 FQNEAQ (reference sequence). V was clipped by 4 bases and J by 5 bases; unmatched bases: 5. The CDR3 spans 14 residues. Specified time point: week 35, safety follow-up. Every single dose of the vaccine, 300 ug of mutant IDH1 20-mer peptide, came with topical imiquimod. The patients were given eight vaccinations, one each in weeks 1, 3, 5, 7, 11, 15, 19 and 23. Donors' newly diagnosed IDH1-mutant WHO grade 3 or 4 astrocytomas lacked nuclear ATRX.

This specimen consisted of PBMCs, obtained from a glioma patient whose treatment included an IDH1 peptide vaccine. The chain combines TRBV7-9 with TRBJ2-5, with 9 bases lining up with TRBD1. This sequence originates from a man between 50 and 59 years old with glioma. Here the CDR3 DNA reads TGTGCCAGCAGCTCCTACAGGGGGCAGGAGACCCAGTACTTC. Amino acid sequence: CASSSYRGQETQYF.